The 20 T cell receptor beta chains listed next were all sequenced from one sample in a study of T cell responses to AZD1222 COVID-19 vaccine. TCRdb keeps only in-frame clones here, not all; method: immunoSEQ multiplex PCR. The repertoire holds tens of thousands of clones, with 80% to 95% as singletons. This material consisted of peripheral blood, taken 28 days after the second AZD1222 dose. Receptor source: an adult who received the AZD1222 COVID-19 vaccine.

The chain carries TRBV6-5 and TRBJ1-2, with 11 positions matching TRBD1. Germline trimming cut 9 bases from V and 7 bases from J; bases unmatched to any gene: 7. CDR1 and CDR2 from the germline V gene are MNHEY and SVGAGI. This CDR3 is 13 amino acids long. CDR3 nucleotides: TGTGCCAGAAGGACAGGGGGCTTGGGTGGCTACACCTTC. Protein product: CARRTGGLGGYTF.

This chain links TRBV7-9 with TRBJ1-1; 8 bases agree with TRBD1. V lost 1 base to trimming and J lost 11 bases; unmatched junction nucleotides: 9. Germline assignment: CDR1 SEHNR and CDR2 FQNEAQ (reference sequence). This CDR3 has 14 amino acids. The CDR3 coding sequence is TGTGCCAGCAGCTTAGGTGCGGGGACAGGCTGGGCTTTCTTT. The encoded protein is CASSLGAGTGWAFF.

This chain joins TRBV27 and TRBJ2-5, with D unresolved. Germline values: CDR1 MNHEY, CDR2 SMNVEV (reference sequence). The CDR3 covers 13 residues. Trimming shortened V by 5 bases and J by 1 base, and 8 bases separated the two germline ends. The CDR3 DNA reads TGTGCCAGCAGTCCGGTACCCCAAGAGACCCAGTACTTC. This gives the protein CASSPVPQETQYF.

This chain links TRBV5-5 with TRBJ1-2; D uncertain. From germline, CDR1 is SGHKS and CDR2 YYEKEE (reference sequence). The CDR3 loop spans 12 amino acids. Trimming pared 2 bases from V and 5 bases from J, leaving 7 bases between. CDR3 sequence (DNA): TGTGCCAGCAGCTTAACTGGGTATGGCTACACCTTC. Its translation: CASSLTGYGYTF.

This chain links TRBV7-7 with TRBJ2-2; 8 nucleotides line up with TRBD2. After removal of 5 bases from V and 0 bases from J, the junction contained 5 bases not matched to a gene. This CDR3 contains 16 residues. Germline values: CDR1 SSHAT, CDR2 FNYEAQ (reference sequence). The CDR3 sequence is CASSLSGGPNTGELFF. The DNA of the CDR3 is TGTGCCAGCAGCCTAAGCGGGGGTCCGAACACCGGGGAGCTGTTTTTT.

The gene calls are TRBV7-2 and TRBJ2-5, with 10 bases fitting TRBD2. V was clipped by 5 bases and J by 1 base; unmatched bases: 13. CDR1 and CDR2 from the germline V gene are SGHTA and FQGNSA. The CDR3 covers 18 residues. The CDR3 nucleotides read TGTGCCAGCAGCCCCAAAGTCTTGCTAGCGGGGGCCCAAGAGACCCAGTACTTC. Translation: CASSPKVLLAGAQETQYF.

This chain links TRBV11-2 with TRBJ1-4; TRBD1 is a possible D gene (5 bases). Germline CDR1 is SGHAT and CDR2 is FQNNGV. Trimming left V 4 bases short and J 7 bases short, with 10 bases between. This CDR3 spans 13 amino acids. CDR3 loop: CASSSEGAEKLFF. CDR3 nucleotides: TGTGCCAGCAGCTCAGAAGGGGCTGAAAAACTGTTTTTT.

This chain joins TRBV30 and TRBJ2-7; 8 nucleotides match TRBD1. Germline V CDR1 and CDR2: GTSNPN, SVGIG (reference sequence). CDR3 length: 14 amino acids. V gave up 7 bases and J gave up 1 base; unmatched junction bases: 9. CDR3 coding DNA: TGTGCCTTAAACGGACAGGGACCTTCCTACGAGCAGTACTTC. Its translation is CALNGQGPSYEQYF.

The CDR3 DNA sequence: TGTGCCAGCAGCTCGCCAGGAAGCGGGTCCTACAATGAGCAGTTCTTC. It encodes CASSSPGSGSYNEQFF. The chain uses TRBV7-8 and TRBJ2-1, with D possibly TRBD2 on 6 matching bases. The CDR3 contains 16 residues. The V gene lost 4 bases and the J gene lost 1 base, with 14 bases spanning the gap. CDR1 is SGHVS, CDR2 FQNEAQ, per germline.

This clone was picked up one time. J is TRBJ2-1 and V is TRBV9, with D perhaps matching TRBD2 (5 bases). Trimming stripped 1 base from V and 7 bases from J, with 15 bases between. Looked up from germline, CDR1 is SGDLS and CDR2 is YYNGEE. This CDR3 is 15 amino acids long. The chain's CDR3 is CASSVYEGVDNEQFF. The CDR3 DNA reads TGTGCCAGCAGCGTATATGAGGGTGTCGATAATGAGCAGTTCTTC. Supplemented by reference TRBV9 and TRBJ2-1, the full variable domain reads DSGVTQTPKHLITATGQRVTLRCSPRSGDLSVYWYQQSLDQGLQFLIQYYNGEERAKGNILERFSAQQFPDLHSELNLSSLELGDSALYFCASSVYEGVDNEQFFGPGTRLTVL.

This chain connects TRBV29-1 to TRBJ2-1; TRBD2 matches at 12 bases. V shed 0 bases, J shed 3 bases, and the junction held 6 bases outside the gene matches. The CDR3 covers 17 residues. CDR1 SQVTM and CDR2 ANQGSEA come from the germline V gene. This CDR3 is CSVEDPLAGGLYNEQFF. CDR3 sequence (DNA): TGCAGCGTTGAAGATCCGCTAGCGGGGGGGCTCTACAATGAGCAGTTCTTC.

The V call is TRBV5-1, the J call TRBJ2-2; D gene unclear. Deletions cut 4 bases from V and 3 bases from J, with 4 bases between. Per the germline V gene, CDR1 is SGHRS and CDR2 is YFSETQ. The CDR3 is 12 amino acids. CDR3 DNA: TGCGCCAGCAGCCACTACACCGGGGAGCTGTTTTTT. Translated: CASSHYTGELFF.

As DNA, the CDR3 is TGTGCCTGGGACAGGGCTAGGGGGGGTGGAAACACCATATATTTT. Protein: CAWDRARGGGNTIYF. This chain connects TRBV30 to TRBJ1-3; 7 positions match TRBD1. Losses at the gene ends were 5 bases for V and 3 bases for J; bases not matched to a gene: 10. The V gene's germline CDR1 is GTSNPN and CDR2 SVGIG (reference sequence). The CDR3 totals 15 residues.

This chain connects TRBV19 to TRBJ1-3; TRBD1 agrees at 7 bases. Germline values: CDR1 LNHDA, CDR2 SQIVND (reference sequence). V trimming: 5 bases; J trimming: 0 bases; junction bases outside the gene matches: 4. The CDR3 covers 15 residues. CDR3 DNA: TGTGCCAGTAGTGACGGGACAGCCTCTGGAAACACCATATATTTT. This codes for CASSDGTASGNTIYF.

The V gene is TRBV2, the J gene TRBJ1-5; a possible D gene is TRBD1 (5 bases). CDR1 and CDR2 from the germline V gene are SNHLY and FYNNEI. This CDR3 spans 15 amino acids. Trimming took off 4 bases at V and 3 bases at J, with 13 bases between the two ends. Written as DNA, the CDR3 is TGTGCCAGCAGTGGGGGCCAGAATCTCAATCAGCCCCAGCATTTT. It is translated as CASSGGQNLNQPQHF.

The J gene is TRBJ2-1, the V gene TRBV18; D unresolved. The CDR3 is made up of 14 amino acids. Germline CDR1 KGHSH, CDR2 LQKENI. The V end was cut by 0 bases, the J end by 8 bases, with 11 bases between. CDR3 amino acids: CASSPPPLRHEQFF. The CDR3 DNA reads TGTGCCAGCTCACCACCGCCCCTTAGGCATGAGCAGTTCTTC.

This chain connects TRBV19 to TRBJ1-2; D is unresolved. Per the germline V gene, CDR1 is LNHDA and CDR2 is SQIVND (reference sequence). CDR3 length: 14 residues. Deletions cut 0 bases from V and 4 bases from J, with 9 bases between. As DNA, the CDR3 is TGTGCCAGTAGTATAGACACATCTGCCTATGGCTACACCTTC. Translation: CASSIDTSAYGYTF.

The chain carries TRBV6-5 and TRBJ1-1; 8 bases align to TRBD1. From germline, CDR1 is MNHEY and CDR2 SVGAGI. The CDR3 consists of 14 residues. Germline trimming cut 2 bases from V and 1 base from J; bases unmatched to any gene: 0. The CDR3 reads CASSYDRGNTEAFF. CDR3 nucleotides: TGTGCCAGCAGTTACGACAGGGGGAACACTGAAGCTTTCTTT.

The rearrangement uses TRBV9 and TRBJ2-1; 15 positions match TRBD2. The germline V gene encodes CDR1 SGDLS and CDR2 YYNGEE. This CDR3 comprises 19 residues. V was pared by 4 bases and J by 4 bases, with 12 bases of the junction left unmatched. CDR3 protein: CASSPRTSGGAFQYNEQFF. The CDR3 nucleotides are TGTGCCAGCAGCCCCCGGACTAGCGGGGGGGCATTTCAGTACAATGAGCAGTTCTTC. Looking up the rest from reference TRBV9 and TRBJ2-1 gives the full variable domain: DSGVTQTPKHLITATGQRVTLRCSPRSGDLSVYWYQQSLDQGLQFLIQYYNGEERAKGNILERFSAQQFPDLHSELNLSSLELGDSALYFCASSPRTSGGAFQYNEQFFGPGTRLTVL.

The chain carries TRBV28 and TRBJ1-5; a possible D gene is TRBD1 (5 bases). The V end lost 3 bases, the J end lost 4 bases, and 10 bases lay between the germline ends. The CDR3 sequence is 14 residues long. In germline, CDR1 is MDHEN, CDR2 SYDVKM. The CDR3 DNA is TGTGCCAGCAGTTTGGTAGGGGATAATCAGCCCCAGCATTTT. Translating gives CASSLVGDNQPQHF. The whole variable domain, remainder taken from reference TRBV28 and TRBJ1-5, is DVKVTQSSRYLVKRTGEKVFLECVQDMDHENMFWYRQDPGLGLRLIYFSYDVKMKEKGDIPEGYSVSREKKERFSLILESASTNQTSMYLCASSLVGDNQPQHFGDGTRLSIL.